Presented here are 26 T cell receptor beta chains from one specimen sequenced in a study of regulatory T cells in long-lasting Graves disease. For TCR beta, libraries came from iRepertoire HTBI primers and Arm-PCR of CDR3 regions. TCRdb used MiXCR to reprocess the multiplex PCR reads, holding one entry per CDR3 protein. The sample carries more than 300,000 distinct CDR3 sequences, about 10% recorded once. The time point is: newly diagnosed GD, antithyroid drugs for less than 3 months. PBMCs were the source of the RNA used for TCR sequencing. These same data were also listed under a study on T cells in Graves' hyperthyroidism and ophthalmopathy.

This specimen consisted of peripheral blood mononuclear cells (PBMCs), obtained at new diagnosis, from a patient treated with antithyroid drugs. The source of these receptors is a woman in her late teens or twenties with Graves disease.

This clonotype was detected many times. The chain links TRBV12-3 or TRBV12-4 to TRBJ2-5; weak D call: TRBD1 (5 bases). V was pared by 6 bases and J by 5 bases, with 10 bases between. The CDR3 loop spans 12 amino acids. Here the CDR3 reads CASRGHGETQYF. Written as DNA, the CDR3 is TGTGCCAGCAGGGGGCATGGGGAGACCCAGTACTTC.

This clonotype was observed at least ten times. The chain links TRBV28 to TRBJ2-2; 10 bases line up with TRBD1. This CDR3 comprises 14 residues. CDR1 is MDHEN and CDR2 is SYDVKM in the germline V gene. Trimming took 6 bases from V and 3 from J; bases not matched to a gene: 1. The DNA for the CDR3 is TGTGCCAGCAGGGGGACAGGGGACACCGGGGAGCTGTTTTTT. Encoded protein: CASRGTGDTGELFF.

This clonotype appeared many times. The rearrangement joins TRBV28 to TRBJ2-7, with a weak D call TRBD1 (6 bases). The CDR3 has 15 amino acids. V was clipped by 4 bases and J by 10 bases, with 23 bases between them. CDR1 and CDR2 from the germline V gene are MDHEN and SYDVKM. The CDR3 here is CASSWEEQGPNKQYV. The CDR3 coding sequence is TGTGCCAGCAGTTGGGAAGAACAGGGCCCAAATAAACAGTACGTC.

CDR3 in amino acids: CASSLRAINQPQHF. The CDR3, as DNA: TGTGCCAGCAGCTTAAGGGCCATCAATCAGCCCCAGCATTTT. The V and J genes are TRBV7-2 and TRBJ1-5; D not resolved. With 2 bases removed from V and 3 bases from J, the gap between germline ends came to 8 bases. The CDR3 is 14 amino acids. The V gene's germline CDR1 is SGHTA and CDR2 FQGNSA.

This clonotype showed up many times. The V call is TRBV6-2 or TRBV6-3, the J call TRBJ1-1; TRBD1 might be the D (6 bases). Germline V gene data show CDR1 as MNHEY and CDR2 as SVGEGT. With 4 bases removed from V and 1 base from J, the gap between germline ends came to 10 bases. There are 14 residues in the CDR3. The CDR3 sequence: CASSFGGANTEAFF. The CDR3 DNA reads TGTGCCAGCAGTTTTGGGGGGGCGAACACTGAAGCTTTCTTT.

In DNA form, the CDR3 reads TGCAGTGTTCAACCGGGACCTTCAGCCAAAAACATTCAGTACTTC. This codes for CSVQPGPSAKNIQYF. The chain links TRBV20-1 to TRBJ2-4; D may match TRBD1 or TRBD2 (5 bases each). The CDR3 has 15 amino acids. The V end was cut by 7 bases, the J end by 0 bases, with 16 bases between. The germline V gene encodes CDR1 DFQATT and CDR2 SNEGSKA (reference sequence).

With respect to this clonotype: A much bigger clone sits one base away, suggesting this may be a read error. The chain combines TRBV28 with TRBJ2-1; D is possibly TRBD2 (6 bases). Germline CDR1 is MDHEN and CDR2 is SYDVKM. Trimming cost V 8 bases and J 5 bases, with 19 bases left between them. This CDR3 spans 15 amino acids. The CDR3 spells CASGPLGGVNNEQFF. The CDR3 DNA reads as TGTGCCAGCGGGCCCTTGGGGGGAGTTAACAATGAGCAGTTCTTC.

The V and J genes are TRBV5-1 and TRBJ2-2; D perhaps matches TRBD1 (6 bases). The CDR3 runs 18 residues. Germline CDR1 SGHRS, CDR2 YFSETQ. Trimming took off 7 bases at V and 3 bases at J, with 25 bases between the two ends. DNA for the CDR3: TGCGCCAGCCACCTGAAACCTCCCCTGGACAGCCACACCGGGGAGCTGTTTTTT. Encoded protein: CASHLKPPLDSHTGELFF.

Ten or more counts support this clonotype. The CDR3 nucleotides read TGCGCCAGCGGGGACAGGGGCCTAAATTTCGCGAATCAGCCCCAGCATTTT. Encoded protein: CASGDRGLNFANQPQHF. V usage is TRBV10-2 and J usage is TRBJ1-5, with 10 bases matching TRBD1. Germline CDR1 is WSHSY and CDR2 is SAAADI. J lost 4 bases, V lost 8 bases, and 14 bases had no gene match. The CDR3 sequence is 17 residues long.

This clonotype was counted at least ten times. The chain uses TRBV10-3 and TRBJ2-1, with a weak D call TRBD2 (5 bases). Trimming took 10 bases from V and 15 from J, leaving 16 bases between them. Germline CDR1 ENHRY, CDR2 SYGVKD. This CDR3 has 10 amino acids. The DNA of the CDR3 is TGTGCCACGCGCGGGCCTAGCATGTTCTTC. Translated, it gives CATRGPSMFF.

This clonotype was counted many times. The chain recombines TRBV6-2 or TRBV6-3 with TRBJ2-1; 8 bases fit TRBD2. Germline lookup yields CDR1 MNHEY and CDR2 SVGEGT. The CDR3 contains 16 residues. J lost 4 bases, V lost 2 bases, and 7 bases had no gene match. The CDR3 sequence: CASSYHGRVGYNEQFF. CDR3 coding DNA: TGTGCCAGCAGTTACCACGGGAGGGTAGGGTACAATGAGCAGTTCTTC.

This clonotype was seen many times. The rearrangement uses TRBV13 and TRBJ2-5; maybe TRBD1 (5 bases). V lost 1 base to trimming and J lost 5 bases, with 14 bases between them. CDR1 is PRHDT and CDR2 is FYEKMQ in the germline V gene (reference sequence). This CDR3 comprises 15 residues. CDR3 sequence (DNA): TGTGCCAGCAGCTTAGCAGCAGGGTCGAGGGAGACCCAGTACTTC. It codes for CASSLAAGSRETQYF. The full variable domain, completed using reference TRBV13 and TRBJ2-5, is AAGVIQSPRHLIKEKRETATLKCYPIPRHDTVYWYQQGPGQDPQFLISFYEKMQSDKGSIPDRFSAQQFSDYHSELNMSSLELGDSALYFCASSLAAGSRETQYFGPGTRLLVL.

This clonotype was detected ten times or more. The chain uses TRBV2 and TRBJ1-2; D remains unclear. V shed 4 bases and J shed 7 bases, with 16 bases lying between them. The CDR3 totals 14 residues. Germline CDR1 and CDR2: SNHLY and FYNNEI. CDR3 residues: CASSGGGREGGYTF. For the CDR3, the DNA is TGTGCCAGCAGTGGGGGAGGAAGGGAAGGTGGCTACACCTTC.

This clonotype was counted ten times or more. This chain joins TRBV12-3 or TRBV12-4 and TRBJ1-2; TRBD1 is a possible D gene (5 bases). CDR3 length equals 14 residues. Trimming removed 3 bases at V and 8 bases at J, with 16 bases between. In DNA, the CDR3 is TGTGCCAGCAGTTTCTATCAGGGTAGATGGGGCTACACCTTC. Protein product: CASSFYQGRWGYTF.

This clonotype showed up many times. The chain carries TRBV20-1 and TRBJ2-5; D is uncertain. Germline values: CDR1 DFQATT, CDR2 SNEGSKA (reference sequence). The V gene lost 0 bases and the J gene lost 0 bases, with 8 bases spanning the gap. The CDR3 extends over 14 amino acids. CDR3 loop: CSARDEAYQETQYF. CDR3 nucleotide sequence: TGCAGTGCTAGAGATGAGGCGTACCAAGAGACCCAGTACTTC.

V usage is TRBV6-5 and J usage is TRBJ2-7, with D perhaps matching TRBD1 (6 bases). The V end was cut by 2 bases, the J end by 4 bases, with 9 bases between. The germline V gene encodes CDR1 MNHEY and CDR2 SVGAGI. The CDR3 loop spans 13 amino acids. The chain's CDR3 is CASSYGQNYEQYV. The CDR3 bases are TGTGCCAGCAGTTACGGACAGAATTACGAGCAGTACGTC.

The chain employs TRBV19 and TRBJ1-5; D unresolved. In germline, CDR1 is LNHDA, CDR2 SQIVND (reference sequence). V was pared by 2 bases and J by 5 bases, with 16 bases between. This CDR3 region has 16 residues. Here the CDR3 DNA reads TGTGCCAGTAGTATACCCGGCGGGGAGCTATATCAGCCCCAGCATTTT. Translated, it gives CASSIPGGELYQPQHF.

This clonotype was counted many times. The V and J genes are TRBV7-9 and TRBJ1-2; unclear D gene. From germline, CDR1 is SEHNR and CDR2 FQNEAQ (reference sequence). The CDR3 runs 14 residues. Trimming left V 5 bases short and J 5 bases short, with 15 bases between. The CDR3 DNA sequence: TGTGCCAGCAGCCCCGCCGGTTGGGGATATGGCTACACCTTC. Its translation: CASSPAGWGYGYTF.

At least ten counts were recorded for this clonotype. The chain combines TRBV11-2 with TRBJ1-1; D is uncertain. The CDR3 contains 17 residues. Trimming cost V 5 bases and J 11 bases, with 30 bases left between them. Per germline, CDR1 SGHAT and CDR2 FQNNGV. CDR3 bases: TGTGCCAGCAGCATCTTACCACCAGGAAGTACAGAGGTGGAGGCTTTCTTT. Its translation is CASSILPPGSTEVEAFF.

The chain joins TRBV19 to TRBJ2-1; TRBD2 matches at 10 bases. This CDR3 contains 15 residues. Germline loops: CDR1 LNHDA, CDR2 SQIVND (reference sequence). V dropped 2 bases and J dropped 6; count of bases not matched to a gene: 4. CDR3: CASSIWASGGNEQFF. DNA of the CDR3: TGTGCCAGTAGTATATGGGCTAGCGGGGGCAATGAGCAGTTCTTC.

This clonotype appeared many times. The V call is TRBV24-1, the J call TRBJ2-1; tentative D call: TRBD2 (5 bases). Looked up from germline, CDR1 is KGHDR and CDR2 is SFDVKD. The CDR3 spans 14 residues. The V end was cut by 8 bases, the J end by 3 bases, with 13 bases between. The CDR3 DNA reads as TGTGCCACCACTGGGGAGACAAACTACAATGAGCAGTTCTTC. Translated, it gives CATTGETNYNEQFF.

V gene TRBV7-9 combines with J gene TRBJ2-5, with D possibly matching TRBD2 (5 bases). V lost 5 bases and J lost 4, with 17 bases in between. The CDR3 totals 15 residues. Germline loops: CDR1 SEHNR, CDR2 FQNEAQ (reference sequence). The CDR3 loop is CASSTSLAPLETQYF. As DNA, the CDR3 is TGTGCCAGCAGCACCTCTCTAGCCCCCCTAGAGACCCAGTACTTC.

This clonotype was seen many times. This chain joins TRBV7-8 and TRBJ2-5; 9 bases are shared with TRBD2. Germline CDR1 and CDR2: SGHVS and FQNEAQ. The length of the CDR3 is 22 residues. V lost 2 bases, J lost 5 bases, and 27 bases stayed unmatched. CDR3 in amino acids: CASSLSFWGAREGTIDVETQYF. The CDR3 DNA reads as TGTGCCAGCAGCTTATCTTTCTGGGGTGCGCGGGAGGGAACCATAGACGTGGAGACCCAGTACTTC.

This clonotype was counted at least ten times. The chain is built from TRBV4-2 and TRBJ1-5; perhaps TRBD1 as D (6 bases). The CDR3 sequence is 13 residues long. V was pared by 4 bases and J by 6 bases, with 10 bases between. CDR1 LGHNA and CDR2 YNFKEQ come from the germline V gene. Here the CDR3 DNA reads TGTGCCAGCAGCCGAGAACAGGGTCAGCCCCAGCATTTT. Residues: CASSREQGQPQHF.

Many counts were recorded for this clonotype. V and J are TRBV28 and TRBJ2-1; weak D call: TRBD1 (6 bases). This CDR3 region has 20 residues. V was cut by 5 bases and J by 1 base, with 27 bases left in between. Germline-derived CDR1 and CDR2 are MDHEN and SYDVKM. DNA for the CDR3: TGTGCCAGCAGTCCCTCTTCGCGGCATTGGGACAAAAGATCCTACAATGAGCAGTTCTTC. This codes for CASSPSSRHWDKRSYNEQFF.

This clonotype was seen many times. J is TRBJ2-5 and V is TRBV28; 11 positions agree with TRBD2. Germline V CDR1 and CDR2: MDHEN, SYDVKM. The V and J ends lost 7 bases and 3 bases, in that order; junction bases with no gene match: 10. The CDR3 is 16 residues long. The CDR3: CASKRLAGNFEETQYF. CDR3 DNA: TGTGCCAGCAAAAGACTAGCGGGAAATTTTGAAGAGACCCAGTACTTC.